The clone carrying this TCR beta chain showed up just a few times. There are 16 residues in the CDR3. Germline V gene sequence: CDR1 SGHRS, CDR2 YFSETQ. J lost 2 bases, V lost 4 bases, and 6 bases had no gene match. TCRdb re-called the RT-PCR reads through MiXCR, storing one row per CDR3 protein. Counted here are about 700,000 distinct CDR3 sequences, 13% to 15% occurring once; the ten biggest clones make up 3.6%. This rearrangement joins TRBV5-1 to TRBJ2-2; TRBD1 aligns across 9 bases. The receptor's source is a female donor in good health, serving as a healthy control. Sequenced material: memory CD4+ T cells from blood. In nucleotides, the CDR3 is TGCGCCAGCAGCACTACGACAGGGGGAAACACCGGGGAGCTGTTTTTT. Amino acids: CASSTTTGGNTGELFF.